These 27 T cell receptor beta chains originate from one sample sequenced in a study of blood T cells in healthy people across ages. Primers used in a second PCR of roughly 6 to 11 cycles were a sample-barcoded 5' primer and a J-beta primer mix. Via MiXCR, TCRdb re-called the 5' RACE reads, giving one row per CDR3 protein. The sample lists roughly 1,500,000 distinct CDR3 sequences, approximately 38% seen once, with roughly 7.9% in the top ten. The sample was blood. The receptors stem from a woman under 30 in good health.

This sequence joins TRBV3-1 and TRBJ1-2, with D tentatively TRBD1 (6 bases). Germline lookup yields CDR1 LGHDT and CDR2 YNNKEL (reference sequence). With 0 bases removed from V and 4 bases from J, the gap between germline ends came to 12 bases. This CDR3 comprises 15 residues. DNA of the CDR3: TGTGCCAGCAGCCAAGATGAGACAGGTGGCTATGGCTACACCTTC. This translates into CASSQDETGGYGYTF.

The chain uses TRBV20-1 and TRBJ2-1; D may be TRBD1 (6 bases). The CDR3 extends over 17 amino acids. V was trimmed by 0 bases and J by 2 bases, leaving 17 bases between them. Germline CDR1 and CDR2: DFQATT and SNEGSKA (reference sequence). The CDR3 here is CSARDLTGTSTYNEQFF. The CDR3 bases are TGCAGTGCTAGAGATCTAACCGGGACAAGTACCTACAATGAGCAGTTCTTC.

This clonotype was seen only a few times. V gene TRBV4-1 combines with J gene TRBJ2-1, with D possibly being TRBD1 (5 bases). The length of the CDR3 is 16 residues. The ends were cut back, 3 bases at V and 0 bases at J, with 12 bases in the middle. Germline CDR1 reads MGHRA; CDR2 reads YSYEKL. In DNA form, the CDR3 reads TGCGCCAGCAGCCAGTATACAGGTAGCTCCTACAATGAGCAGTTCTTC. It yields the protein CASSQYTGSSYNEQFF.

Only a few counts were recorded for this clonotype. The rearrangement joins TRBV25-1 to TRBJ2-7, with 9 bases aligning to TRBD1. Per the germline V gene, CDR1 is MGHDK and CDR2 is SYGVNS. The CDR3 is 16 residues long. The junction had 11 bases not matched to a gene; V was cut back by 4 bases and J by 4 bases. The CDR3 is CASSAPAGTGQYEQYF. The CDR3 nucleotides read TGTGCCAGCAGTGCCCCCGCCGGGACAGGGCAGTACGAGCAGTACTTC.

This clonotype was counted a few times. This chain uses TRBV7-3 with TRBJ2-1, with 9 nucleotides matching TRBD2. Germline-derived CDR1 and CDR2 are SGHTA and FQGTGA. V trimming: 5 bases; J trimming: 4 bases; junction bases outside the gene matches: 12. The CDR3 is 17 amino acids. The CDR3 sequence is CASSHVGAAGGYNEQFF. The CDR3, as DNA: TGTGCCAGCAGCCACGTGGGGGCAGCGGGGGGATACAATGAGCAGTTCTTC.

This chain links TRBV9 with TRBJ2-1; 9 bases match TRBD2. Matching the DNA end better, TRBJ2-7 makes the J call doubtful. CDR1 is SGDLS and CDR2 is YYNGEE in the germline V gene. The CDR3 contains 16 residues. CDR3 in amino acids: CASSPRSGSSYNEQYF. As DNA, the CDR3 is TGTGCCAGCAGCCCCCGTAGCGGGAGCTCCTACAATGAGCAGTACTTC.

The chain has TRBV12-5 and TRBJ2-1, with 10 bases that match TRBD1. Germline-derived CDR1 and CDR2 are LGHNT and FRNRAP. The V segment lost 6 bases and the J segment 0 bases; nucleotides outside the gene matches: 8. This CDR3 comprises 17 residues. The CDR3 region has the DNA TGTGCTAGTGGCTCGGGACAGGGGTCCAGCTCCTACAATGAGCAGTTCTTC. Amino acids: CASGSGQGSSSYNEQFF.

DNA for the CDR3: TGTGCCAGCAGCTCTCCGGGACAGGGTCGTGGCTACACCTTC. Translation gives CASSSPGQGRGYTF. The V gene is TRBV27, the J gene TRBJ1-2; TRBD1 matches 9 bases. Per the germline V gene, CDR1 is MNHEY and CDR2 is SMNVEV (reference sequence). The CDR3 is 14 residues long. V was pared by 6 bases and J by 7 bases, with 9 bases of the junction left unmatched.

This clonotype was seen only a few times. The chain links TRBV20-1 to TRBJ2-3; 8 bases align to TRBD2. V trimming: 6 bases; J trimming: 6 bases; junction bases outside the gene matches: 11. The germline CDR1 and CDR2 sequences are DFQATT and SNEGSKA (reference sequence). The CDR3 sequence is 14 residues long. The CDR3 coding sequence is TGCAGTGCGCCGGGACTAGGCTTCCCCGATACGCAGTATTTT. Translating it yields CSAPGLGFPDTQYF.

This clonotype was picked up a small number of times. V is TRBV20-1 and J is TRBJ2-7, with 8 positions matching TRBD1. V lost 3 bases to trimming and J lost 3 bases; unmatched junction nucleotides: 16. The CDR3 runs 17 residues. CDR1 DFQATT and CDR2 SNEGSKA come from the germline V gene (reference sequence). Here the CDR3 DNA reads TGCAGTGCTAGGATTGGAGCCCCAACAGGGGGAGTCTACGAGCAGTACTTC. The encoded protein is CSARIGAPTGGVYEQYF.

The chain joins TRBV7-7 to TRBJ2-1; D not resolved. The J call may not be correct, given that the DNA end is closer to TRBJ2-7. Germline lookup yields CDR1 SSHAT and CDR2 FNYEAQ (reference sequence). The CDR3 sequence is 13 residues long. The CDR3 DNA reads TGTGCCAGCAGCCTCCTAGGCGCTAATGAGCAGTACTTC. Residues: CASSLLGANEQYF.

V gene TRBV27 combines with J gene TRBJ2-3, with TRBD2 identical over 7 bases. This CDR3 spans 18 amino acids. The germline V gene encodes CDR1 MNHEY and CDR2 SMNVEV (reference sequence). V was clipped by 8 bases and J by 1 base; unmatched bases: 18. CDR3 bases: TGTGCCAGCGTACCTCCGGGGGGTCACCCGGACCGCACAGATACGCAGTATTTT. Encoded protein: CASVPPGGHPDRTDTQYF.

This clonotype turned up a few times. The chain links TRBV5-1 to TRBJ2-3; 12 nucleotides align to TRBD2. The CDR3 has 16 residues. The V gene end was trimmed by 1 base and the J gene end by 5 bases; junction bases not matched to a gene: 5. Germline CDR1 SGHRS, CDR2 YFSETQ. CDR3 sequence (DNA): TGCGCCAGCAGCTTGCCTAGCGGGGGGGCCTTAGATACGCAGTATTTT. The encoded protein is CASSLPSGGALDTQYF.

V and J are TRBV20-1 and TRBJ2-2, with 12 positions matching TRBD1. There are 15 residues in the CDR3. CDR1 and CDR2 (germline): DFQATT, SNEGSKA (reference sequence). With 6 bases clipped from V and 7 bases from J, the junction kept 9 bases outside the gene matches. CDR3 coding DNA: TGCAGTGCCACCCGGGACAGGGGGCCGGGCGGGGAGCTGTTTTTT. Translated, it gives CSATRDRGPGGELFF.

The sample holds a few counts of this clonotype. CDR3 bases: TGTGCCAGCAGTTTGGGATCCGCGAGGGAGACCCAGTACTTC. This codes for CASSLGSARETQYF. This rearrangement joins TRBV6-6 to TRBJ2-5; D not resolved. The CDR3 runs 14 residues. Trimming left V 4 bases short and J 5 bases short, with 14 bases between. Germline CDR1 is MNHNY and CDR2 is SVGAGI (reference sequence).

This clonotype turned up a few times. The V and J genes are TRBV6-5 and TRBJ2-5; D unresolved. CDR1 is MNHEY and CDR2 is SVGAGI in the germline V gene. V lost 5 bases and J lost 5, with 18 bases in between. This CDR3 is built from 15 residues. This CDR3 is CASSKAGQVLETQYF. CDR3 nucleotide sequence: TGTGCCAGCAGTAAGGCTGGGCAGGTCCTGGAGACCCAGTACTTC.

This clonotype was seen a handful of times. This chain uses TRBV5-1 with TRBJ2-3, with 9 bases fitting TRBD2. CDR3 length: 14 residues. V was pared by 5 bases and J by 1 base, with 2 bases of the junction left unmatched. Germline V CDR1 and CDR2: SGHRS, YFSETQ. The CDR3 reads CASRRLAGTDTQYF. The CDR3 DNA follows: TGCGCCAGCAGAAGACTAGCGGGCACAGATACGCAGTATTTT. The full variable domain, rest sourced from reference TRBV5-1 and TRBJ2-3, is KAGVTQTPRYLIKTRGQQVTLSCSPISGHRSVSWYQQTPGQGLQFLFEYFSETQRNKGNFPGRFSGRQFSNSRSEMNVSTLELGDSALYLCASRRLAGTDTQYFGPGTRLTVL.

The J gene is TRBJ1-1, the V gene TRBV7-9; TRBD1 agrees at 8 bases. Trimming took 7 bases from V and 7 from J; bases not matched to a gene: 5. CDR3 length: 12 residues. Germline assignment: CDR1 SEHNR and CDR2 FQNEAQ (reference sequence). CDR3 nucleotide sequence: TGTGCCAGCACCTCGACAGGGGATGAAGCTTTCTTT. Translation gives CASTSTGDEAFF.

V usage is TRBV28 and J usage is TRBJ1-4; D gene uncertain. CDR3 size: 14 residues. CDR1 and CDR2 from the germline V gene are MDHEN and SYDVKM. Between the trimmed V and J ends, which lost 6 bases and 8 bases, there was a span of 16 bases. CDR3 in DNA: TGTGCCAGCAGCTTTGAGGCCGTGGGGGAAAAACTGTTTTTT. Its protein is CASSFEAVGEKLFF.

The rearrangement joins TRBV27 to TRBJ1-2, with 10 positions matching TRBD1. Trimming removed 5 bases from V and 1 base from J; junction bases left unmatched: 7. Germline CDR1 is MNHEY and CDR2 is SMNVEV (reference sequence). CDR3 length equals 16 residues. The CDR3 DNA reads TGTGCCAGCAGTCTAAAGACAGGGGGCTATAACTATGGCTACACCTTC. Translation: CASSLKTGGYNYGYTF.

As DNA, the CDR3 is TGCGCCAGCAGCCCAGGGCGAGCGGATTACTCCTACGAGCAGTACTTC. This sequence encodes CASSPGRADYSYEQYF. The genes are TRBV4-1 and TRBJ2-7; TRBD1 or TRBD2 may be the D gene (5 bases each). This CDR3 has 16 residues. V shed 4 bases and J shed 0 bases, with 16 bases lying between them. The germline CDR1 and CDR2 sequences are MGHRA and YSYEKL.

The rearrangement uses TRBV20-1 and TRBJ1-2; TRBD1 matches 10 bases. V was pared by 4 bases and J by 6 bases, with 5 bases of the junction left unmatched. The CDR3 contains 13 residues. Per the germline V gene, CDR1 is DFQATT and CDR2 is SNEGSKA (reference sequence). CDR3 in DNA: TGCAGTGCTACGACAGGGGGCGTGGATGGCTACACCTTC. As protein: CSATTGGVDGYTF.

This clonotype was seen more than once but under ten times. A much larger clone differs by one base, so this may be a read error. This chain connects TRBV29-1 to TRBJ2-1, with D unresolved. With the DNA end fitting TRBJ2-7 better, the J assignment may be wrong. This CDR3 has 13 amino acids. Per germline, CDR1 SQVTM and CDR2 ANQGSEA. In DNA, the CDR3 is TGCAGCGCGACTGGGGTCGGCGTCAATGAGCAGTACTTC. This encodes CSATGVGVNEQYF.

The V and J genes are TRBV20-1 and TRBJ2-1; TRBD2 aligns across 8 bases. Unmatched junction bases numbered 8, after V lost 0 bases and J lost 4 bases. The CDR3 covers 16 residues. Germline CDR1 reads DFQATT; CDR2 reads SNEGSKA (reference sequence). CDR3 nucleotide sequence: TGCAGTGCTAGAGACCCGCGAGCGGGGGATTACAATGAGCAGTTCTTC. Translating it yields CSARDPRAGDYNEQFF.

The chain joins TRBV20-1 to TRBJ2-1, with D unresolved. Per the germline V gene, CDR1 is DFQATT and CDR2 is SNEGSKA (reference sequence). The V end lost 3 bases, the J end lost 4 bases, and 10 bases lay between the germline ends. This CDR3 spans 13 amino acids. CDR3 in amino acids: CSARRPSYNEQFF. CDR3 nucleotide sequence: TGCAGTGCTAGGCGACCTTCGTACAATGAGCAGTTCTTC.

The V call is TRBV19, the J call TRBJ1-5; D unresolved. The CDR3 has 12 residues. Per the germline V gene, CDR1 is LNHDA and CDR2 is SQIVND (reference sequence). V gave up 8 bases and J gave up 6 bases, with 11 bases separating them. CDR3 DNA sequence: TGTGCCAGTGAGGACGCGGGTCAGCCCCAGCATTTT. Translation gives CASEDAGQPQHF.

The chain links TRBV2 to TRBJ1-2; D is ambiguous. The CDR3 has 12 amino acids. The V end was cut by 10 bases, the J end by 4 bases, with 13 bases between. Germline V gene data show CDR1 as SNHLY and CDR2 as FYNNEI. In DNA form, the CDR3 reads TGTGCCACATCCGCGGTGAGCTATGGCTACACCTTC. This gives the protein CATSAVSYGYTF.